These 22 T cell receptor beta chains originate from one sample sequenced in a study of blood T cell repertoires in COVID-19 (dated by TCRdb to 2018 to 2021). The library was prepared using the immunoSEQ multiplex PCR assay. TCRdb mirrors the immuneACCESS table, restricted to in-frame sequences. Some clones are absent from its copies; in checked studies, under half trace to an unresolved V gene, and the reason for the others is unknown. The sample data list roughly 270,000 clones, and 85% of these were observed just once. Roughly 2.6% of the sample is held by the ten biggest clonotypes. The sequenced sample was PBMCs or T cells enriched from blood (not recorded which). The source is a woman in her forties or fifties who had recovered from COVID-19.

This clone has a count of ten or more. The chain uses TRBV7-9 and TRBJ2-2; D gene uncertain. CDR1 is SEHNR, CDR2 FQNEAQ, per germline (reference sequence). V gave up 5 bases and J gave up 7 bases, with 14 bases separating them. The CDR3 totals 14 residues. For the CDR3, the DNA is TGTGCCAGCAGCCCAACTGCGCCGAACGGGGAGCTGTTTTTT. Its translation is CASSPTAPNGELFF.

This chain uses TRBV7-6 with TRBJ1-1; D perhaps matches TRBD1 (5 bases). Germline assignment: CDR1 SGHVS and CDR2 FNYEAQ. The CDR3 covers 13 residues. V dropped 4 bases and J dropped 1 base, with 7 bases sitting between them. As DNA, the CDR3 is TGTGCCAGCAGCTGGGGGGGGAACACTGAAGCTTTCTTT. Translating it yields CASSWGGNTEAFF.

This CDR3 is CASSEEGRTQPQHF. For the CDR3, the DNA is TGTGCCAGCAGTGAGGAGGGGAGGACTCAGCCCCAGCATTTT. The chain employs TRBV6-1 and TRBJ1-5; D possibly corresponds to TRBD1 (5 bases). The length of the CDR3 is 14 residues. The V gene lost 3 bases and the J gene lost 6 bases, with 12 bases spanning the gap. The germline V gene encodes CDR1 MNHNS and CDR2 SASEGT.

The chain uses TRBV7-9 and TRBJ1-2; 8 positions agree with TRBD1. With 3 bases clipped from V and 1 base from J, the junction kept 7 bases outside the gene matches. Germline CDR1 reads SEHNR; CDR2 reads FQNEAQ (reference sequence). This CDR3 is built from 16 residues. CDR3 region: CASSLVGQAFNYGYTF. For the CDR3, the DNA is TGTGCCAGCAGCTTGGTGGGACAGGCGTTTAACTATGGCTACACCTTC. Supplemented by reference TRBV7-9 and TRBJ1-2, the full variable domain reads DTGVSQNPRHKITKRGQNVTFRCDPISEHNRLYWYRQTLGQGPEFLTYFQNEAQLEKSRLLSDRFSAERPKGSFSTLEIQRTEQGDSAMYLCASSLVGQAFNYGYTFGSGTRLTVV.

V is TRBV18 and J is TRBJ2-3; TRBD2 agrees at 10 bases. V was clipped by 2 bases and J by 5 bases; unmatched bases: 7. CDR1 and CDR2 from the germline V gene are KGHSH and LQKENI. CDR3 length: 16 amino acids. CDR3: CASSPSLAGDVDTQYF. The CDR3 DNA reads TGTGCCAGCTCACCAAGTCTAGCGGGGGACGTAGATACGCAGTATTTT.

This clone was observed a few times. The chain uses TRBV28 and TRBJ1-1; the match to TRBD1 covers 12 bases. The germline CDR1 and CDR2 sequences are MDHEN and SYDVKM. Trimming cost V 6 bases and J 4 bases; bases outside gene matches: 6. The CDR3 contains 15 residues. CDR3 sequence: CASSPGQGAFTEAFF. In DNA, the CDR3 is TGTGCCAGCAGCCCGGGACAGGGGGCCTTCACTGAAGCTTTCTTT.

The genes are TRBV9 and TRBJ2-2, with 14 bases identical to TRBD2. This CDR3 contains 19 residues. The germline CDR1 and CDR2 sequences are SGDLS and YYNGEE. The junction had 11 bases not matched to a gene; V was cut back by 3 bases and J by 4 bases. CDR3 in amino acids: CASSGVGTSGSKTTGELFF. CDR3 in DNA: TGTGCCAGCAGCGGAGTGGGGACTAGCGGGAGTAAGACCACCGGGGAGCTGTTTTTT.

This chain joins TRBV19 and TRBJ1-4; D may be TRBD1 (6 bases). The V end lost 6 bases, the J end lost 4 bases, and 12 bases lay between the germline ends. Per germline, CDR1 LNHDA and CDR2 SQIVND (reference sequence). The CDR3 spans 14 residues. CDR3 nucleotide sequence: TGTGCCAGTAGGGCACAGGGCCGTAATGAAAAACTGTTTTTT. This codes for CASRAQGRNEKLFF.

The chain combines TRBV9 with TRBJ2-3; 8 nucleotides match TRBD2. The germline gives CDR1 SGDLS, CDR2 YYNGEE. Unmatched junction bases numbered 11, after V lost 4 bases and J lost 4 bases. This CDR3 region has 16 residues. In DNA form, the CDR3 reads TGTGCCAGCAGCCCCGGGGTTAGCGGGATTGCAGATACGCAGTATTTT. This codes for CASSPGVSGIADTQYF.

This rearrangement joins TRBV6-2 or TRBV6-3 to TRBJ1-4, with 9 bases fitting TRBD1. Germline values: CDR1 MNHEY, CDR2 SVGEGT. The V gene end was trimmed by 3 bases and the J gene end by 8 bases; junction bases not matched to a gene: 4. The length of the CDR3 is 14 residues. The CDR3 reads CASSYGTGREKLFF. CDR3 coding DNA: TGTGCCAGCAGTTATGGGACAGGGAGGGAAAAACTGTTTTTT.

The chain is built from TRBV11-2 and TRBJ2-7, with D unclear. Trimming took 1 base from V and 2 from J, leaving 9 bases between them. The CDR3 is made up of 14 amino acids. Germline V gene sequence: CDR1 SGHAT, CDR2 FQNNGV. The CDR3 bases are TGTGCCAGCAGCTTAGCGGGTCAAGCCTACGAGCAGTACTTC. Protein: CASSLAGQAYEQYF.

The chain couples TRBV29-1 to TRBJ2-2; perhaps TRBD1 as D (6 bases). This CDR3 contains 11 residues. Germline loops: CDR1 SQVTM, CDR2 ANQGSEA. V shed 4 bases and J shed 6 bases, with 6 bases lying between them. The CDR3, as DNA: TGCAGCGTTGGGACAGCCGGGGAGCTGTTTTTT. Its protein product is CSVGTAGELFF.

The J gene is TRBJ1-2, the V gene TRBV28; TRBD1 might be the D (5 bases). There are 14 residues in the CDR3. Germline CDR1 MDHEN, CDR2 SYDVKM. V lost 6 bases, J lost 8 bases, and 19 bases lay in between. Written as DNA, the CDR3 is TGTGCCAGCAGAGGACGGGGCGGGGATGGCGGCTACACCTTC. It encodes CASRGRGGDGGYTF.

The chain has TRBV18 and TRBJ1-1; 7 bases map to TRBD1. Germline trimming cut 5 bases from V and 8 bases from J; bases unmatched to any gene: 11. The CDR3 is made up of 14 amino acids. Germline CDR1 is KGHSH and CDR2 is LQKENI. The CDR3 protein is CASSKLQGQGEAFF. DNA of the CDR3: TGTGCCAGCTCAAAACTACAGGGGCAGGGGGAAGCTTTCTTT. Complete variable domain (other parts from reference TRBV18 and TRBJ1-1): NAGVMQNPRHLVRRRGQEARLRCSPMKGHSHVYWYRQLPEEGLKFMVYLQKENIIDESGMPKERFSAEFPKEGPSILRIQQVVRGDSAAYFCASSKLQGQGEAFFGQGTRLTVV.

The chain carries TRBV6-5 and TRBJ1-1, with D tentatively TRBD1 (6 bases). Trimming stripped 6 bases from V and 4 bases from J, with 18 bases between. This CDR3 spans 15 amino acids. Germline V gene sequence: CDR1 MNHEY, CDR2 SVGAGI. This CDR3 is CASRGTSRGATEAFF. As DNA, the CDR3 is TGTGCCAGCAGGGGAACGTCCCGGGGGGCCACTGAAGCTTTCTTT.

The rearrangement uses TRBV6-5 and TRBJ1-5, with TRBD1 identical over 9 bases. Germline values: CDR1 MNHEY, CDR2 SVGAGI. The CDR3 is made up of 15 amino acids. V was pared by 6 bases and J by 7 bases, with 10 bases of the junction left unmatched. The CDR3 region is CASRPGQGSGQPQHF. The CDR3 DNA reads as TGTGCCAGCAGACCAGGACAGGGGAGTGGGCAGCCCCAGCATTTT.

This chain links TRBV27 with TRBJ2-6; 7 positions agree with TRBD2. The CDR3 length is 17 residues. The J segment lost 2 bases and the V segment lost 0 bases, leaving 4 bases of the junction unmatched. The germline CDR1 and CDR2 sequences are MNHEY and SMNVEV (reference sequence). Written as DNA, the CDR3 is TGTGCCAGCAGTTTATCGGGGAGGGAGGCTGGGGCCAACGTCCTGACTTTC. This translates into CASSLSGREAGANVLTF.

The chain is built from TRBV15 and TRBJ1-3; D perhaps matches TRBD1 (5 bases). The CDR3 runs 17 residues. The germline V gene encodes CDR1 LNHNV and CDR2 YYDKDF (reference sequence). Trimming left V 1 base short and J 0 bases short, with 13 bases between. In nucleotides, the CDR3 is TGTGCCACCAGCAGAGGGAACAGGAGAAGCTCTGGAAACACCATATATTTT. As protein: CATSRGNRRSSGNTIYF.

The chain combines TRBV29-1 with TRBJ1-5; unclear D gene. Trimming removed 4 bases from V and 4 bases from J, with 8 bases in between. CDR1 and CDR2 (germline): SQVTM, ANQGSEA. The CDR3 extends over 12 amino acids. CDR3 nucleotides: TGCAGCGTTGGTAGTTGGAATCAGCCCCAGCATTTT. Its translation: CSVGSWNQPQHF.

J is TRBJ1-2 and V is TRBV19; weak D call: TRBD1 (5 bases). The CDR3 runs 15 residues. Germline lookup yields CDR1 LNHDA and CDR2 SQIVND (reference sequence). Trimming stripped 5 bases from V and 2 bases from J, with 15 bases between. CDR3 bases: TGTGCCAGTAGTGAACCAACGGCAGGGAACTATGGCTACACCTTC. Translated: CASSEPTAGNYGYTF.

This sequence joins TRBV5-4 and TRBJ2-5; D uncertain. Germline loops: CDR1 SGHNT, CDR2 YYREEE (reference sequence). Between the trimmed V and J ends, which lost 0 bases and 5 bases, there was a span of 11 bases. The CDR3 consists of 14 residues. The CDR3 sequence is CASSLVSSSETQYF. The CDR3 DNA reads TGTGCCAGCAGCTTGGTTAGCTCCTCGGAGACCCAGTACTTC.

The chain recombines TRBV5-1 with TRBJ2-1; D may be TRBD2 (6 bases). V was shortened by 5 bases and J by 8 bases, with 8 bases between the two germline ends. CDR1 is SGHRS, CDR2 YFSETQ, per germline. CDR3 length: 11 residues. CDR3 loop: CASSWRDEQFF. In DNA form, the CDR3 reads TGCGCCAGCAGTTGGAGGGATGAGCAGTTCTTC.